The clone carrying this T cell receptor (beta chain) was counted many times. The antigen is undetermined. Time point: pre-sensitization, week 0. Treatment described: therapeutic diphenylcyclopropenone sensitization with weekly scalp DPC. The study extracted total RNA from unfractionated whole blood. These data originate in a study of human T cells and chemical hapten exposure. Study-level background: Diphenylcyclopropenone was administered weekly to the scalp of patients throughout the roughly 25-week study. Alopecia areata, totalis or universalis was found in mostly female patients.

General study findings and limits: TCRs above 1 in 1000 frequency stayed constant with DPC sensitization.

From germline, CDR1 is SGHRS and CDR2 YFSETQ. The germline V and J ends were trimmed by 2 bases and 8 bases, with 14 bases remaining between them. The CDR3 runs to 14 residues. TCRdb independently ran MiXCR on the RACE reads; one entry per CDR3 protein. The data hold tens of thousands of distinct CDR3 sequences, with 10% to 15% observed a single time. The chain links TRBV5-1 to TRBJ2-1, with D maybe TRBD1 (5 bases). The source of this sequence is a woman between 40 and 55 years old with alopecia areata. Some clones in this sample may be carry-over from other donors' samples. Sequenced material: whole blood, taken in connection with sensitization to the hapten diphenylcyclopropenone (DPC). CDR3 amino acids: CASSLGQGVDEQFF. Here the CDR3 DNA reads TGCGCCAGCAGCTTAGGTCAGGGTGTGGATGAGCAGTTCTTC. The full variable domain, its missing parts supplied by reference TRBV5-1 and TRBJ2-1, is KAGVTQTPRYLIKTRGQQVTLSCSPISGHRSVSWYQQTPGQGLQFLFEYFSETQRNKGNFPGRFSGRQFSNSRSEMNVSTLELGDSALYLCASSLGQGVDEQFFGPGTRLTVL.